The 6 T cell receptor beta chains below were found in one sample sequenced in a study of PD-L1 blockade in urothelial cancer. Sequenced by immunoSEQ multiplex PCR; TCRdb stores in-frame clones only, minus some. The data hold roughly 84,000 clones, with over 80% observed a single time. The sample here was PBMCs, taken around atezolizumab (anti-PD-L1) treatment. These receptors came from a man aged 65 to 79 with urothelial cancer.

V and J are TRBV4-1 and TRBJ2-2; 8 nucleotides match TRBD2. CDR1 and CDR2 (germline): MGHRA, YSYEKL. This CDR3 contains 16 residues. The V gene end was trimmed by 4 bases and the J gene end by 3 bases; junction bases not matched to a gene: 7. The CDR3 reads CASSRAGGRYTGELFF. The DNA for the CDR3 is TGCGCCAGCAGCCGCGCGGGGGGCCGGTACACCGGGGAGCTGTTTTTT.

V gene TRBV5-1 combines with J gene TRBJ1-6; D gene ambiguous. The V end was cut by 0 bases, the J end by 11 bases, with 15 bases between. CDR1 is SGHRS, CDR2 YFSETQ, per germline. This CDR3 is 15 amino acids long. The CDR3: CASSLEPGRAAPLHF. CDR3 in DNA: TGCGCCAGCAGCTTGGAGCCGGGGAGGGCGGCACCCCTCCACTTT. The whole variable domain, remainder taken from reference TRBV5-1 and TRBJ1-6, is KAGVTQTPRYLIKTRGQQVTLSCSPISGHRSVSWYQQTPGQGLQFLFEYFSETQRNKGNFPGRFSGRQFSNSRSEMNVSTLELGDSALYLCASSLEPGRAAPLHFGNGTRLTVT.

Points on this clone: Its ends do not fully match the called genes, so a read error is possible. The CDR3 loop is CASTLGQGAGEAFF. In nucleotides, the CDR3 is TGTGCCAGCACCTTGGGACAGGGGGCAGGTGAAGCTTTCTTT. The chain carries TRBV5-4 and TRBJ1-1, with 12 bases that match TRBD1. The CDR3 loop spans 14 amino acids. Germline assignment: CDR1 SGHNT and CDR2 YYREEE (reference sequence).

V and J are TRBV25-1 and TRBJ2-3; 10 nucleotides align to TRBD2. V lost 4 bases to trimming and J lost 6 bases; unmatched junction nucleotides: 13. This CDR3 contains 17 residues. In germline, CDR1 is MGHDK, CDR2 SYGVNS. The CDR3 coding sequence is TGTGCCAGCAGTGCTTGGACTAGCGGACCCCGGCGGGATACGCAGTATTTT. Amino acid sequence: CASSAWTSGPRRDTQYF. Full variable domain (missing parts from reference TRBV25-1 and TRBJ2-3): EADIYQTPRYLVIGTGKKITLECSQTMGHDKMYWYQQDPGMELHLIHYSYGVNSTEKGDLSSESTVSRIRTEHFPLTLESARPSHTSQYLCASSAWTSGPRRDTQYFGPGTRLTVL.

J is TRBJ1-2 and V is TRBV2; 8 bases align to TRBD1. V lost 5 bases and J lost 3; bases outside the gene matches: 5. The CDR3 contains 14 residues. Per germline, CDR1 SNHLY and CDR2 FYNNEI. The chain's CDR3 is CASSRTGLDYGYTF. DNA for the CDR3: TGTGCCAGCAGTCGGACAGGGCTCGACTATGGCTACACCTTC.

V gene TRBV18 combines with J gene TRBJ2-3; 11 bases agree with TRBD2. The germline CDR1 and CDR2 sequences are KGHSH and LQKENI. V trimming: 0 bases; J trimming: 3 bases; junction bases outside the gene matches: 11. The CDR3 has 19 residues. In DNA, the CDR3 is TGTGCCAGCTCACCACCGAGTAGCGGGGGGGACCGACTAACAGATACGCAGTATTTT. Its protein is CASSPPSSGGDRLTDTQYF.